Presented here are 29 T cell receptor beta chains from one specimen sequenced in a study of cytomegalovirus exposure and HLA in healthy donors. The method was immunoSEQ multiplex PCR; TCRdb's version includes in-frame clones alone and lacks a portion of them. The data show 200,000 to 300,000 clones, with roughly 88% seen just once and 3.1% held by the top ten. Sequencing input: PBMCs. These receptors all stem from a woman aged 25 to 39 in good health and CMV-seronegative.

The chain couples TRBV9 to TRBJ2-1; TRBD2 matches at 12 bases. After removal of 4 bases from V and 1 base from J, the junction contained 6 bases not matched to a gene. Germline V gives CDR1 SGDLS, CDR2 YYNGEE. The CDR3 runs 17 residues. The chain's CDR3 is CASSTALAGGSYNEQFF. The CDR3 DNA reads TGTGCCAGCAGCACCGCACTAGCGGGAGGTTCCTACAATGAGCAGTTCTTC.

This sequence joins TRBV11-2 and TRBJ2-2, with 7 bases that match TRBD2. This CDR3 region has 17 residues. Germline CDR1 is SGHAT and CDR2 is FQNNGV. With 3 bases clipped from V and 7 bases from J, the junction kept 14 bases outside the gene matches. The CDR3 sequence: CASSFGGAGEEFGELFF. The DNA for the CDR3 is TGTGCCAGCAGCTTCGGTGGCGCGGGAGAAGAATTCGGGGAGCTGTTTTTT.

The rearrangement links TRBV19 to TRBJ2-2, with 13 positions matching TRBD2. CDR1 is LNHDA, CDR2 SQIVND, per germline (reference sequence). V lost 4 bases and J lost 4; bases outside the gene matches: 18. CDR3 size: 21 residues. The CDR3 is CASSTKATTSGRASGTGELFF. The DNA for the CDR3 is TGTGCCAGTAGTACGAAAGCAACTACTAGCGGGAGGGCCTCGGGCACCGGGGAGCTGTTTTTT.

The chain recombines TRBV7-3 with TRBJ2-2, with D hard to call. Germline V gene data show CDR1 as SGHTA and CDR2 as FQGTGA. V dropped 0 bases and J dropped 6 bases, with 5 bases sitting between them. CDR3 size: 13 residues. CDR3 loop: CASSLTDAGELFF. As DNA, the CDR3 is TGTGCCAGCAGCTTAACAGACGCCGGGGAGCTGTTTTTT.

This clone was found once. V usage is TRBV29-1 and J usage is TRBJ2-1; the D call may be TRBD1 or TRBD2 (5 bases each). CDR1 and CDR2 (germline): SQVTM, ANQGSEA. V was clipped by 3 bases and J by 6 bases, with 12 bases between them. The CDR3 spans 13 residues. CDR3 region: CSVERGSVNEQFF. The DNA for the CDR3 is TGCAGCGTTGAGAGGGGTAGTGTCAATGAGCAGTTCTTC.

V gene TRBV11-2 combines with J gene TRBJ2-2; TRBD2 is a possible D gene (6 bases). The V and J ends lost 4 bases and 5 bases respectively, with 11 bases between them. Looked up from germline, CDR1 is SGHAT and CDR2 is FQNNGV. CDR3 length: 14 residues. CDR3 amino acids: CASSYYGGTGELFF. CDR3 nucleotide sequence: TGTGCCAGCAGCTACTATGGAGGGACCGGGGAGCTGTTTTTT.

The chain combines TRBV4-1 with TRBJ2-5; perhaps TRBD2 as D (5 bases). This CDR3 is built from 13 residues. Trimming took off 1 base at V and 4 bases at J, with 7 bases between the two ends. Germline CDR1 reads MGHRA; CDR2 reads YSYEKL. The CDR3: CASSQGLRETQYF. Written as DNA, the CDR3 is TGCGCCAGCAGCCAAGGACTAAGAGAGACCCAGTACTTC.

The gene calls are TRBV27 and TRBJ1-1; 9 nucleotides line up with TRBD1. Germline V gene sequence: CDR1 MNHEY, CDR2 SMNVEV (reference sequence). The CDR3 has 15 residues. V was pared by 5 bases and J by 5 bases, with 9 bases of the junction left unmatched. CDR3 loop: CASSLGGQGWTEAFF. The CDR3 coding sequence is TGTGCCAGCAGTCTTGGGGGACAGGGTTGGACTGAAGCTTTCTTT.

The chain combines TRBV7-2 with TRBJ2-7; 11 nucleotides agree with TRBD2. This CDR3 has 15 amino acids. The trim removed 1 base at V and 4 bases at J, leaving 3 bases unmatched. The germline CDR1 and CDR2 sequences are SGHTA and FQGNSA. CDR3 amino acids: CASSLEPSGRYEQYF. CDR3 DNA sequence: TGTGCCAGCAGCTTAGAGCCTAGCGGGAGGTACGAGCAGTACTTC. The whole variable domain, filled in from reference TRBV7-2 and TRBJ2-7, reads GAGVSQSPSNKVTEKGKDVELRCDPISGHTALYWYRQSLGQGLEFLIYFQGNSAPDKSGLPSDRFSAERTGGSVSTLTIQRTQQEDSAVYLCASSLEPSGRYEQYFGPGTRLTVT.

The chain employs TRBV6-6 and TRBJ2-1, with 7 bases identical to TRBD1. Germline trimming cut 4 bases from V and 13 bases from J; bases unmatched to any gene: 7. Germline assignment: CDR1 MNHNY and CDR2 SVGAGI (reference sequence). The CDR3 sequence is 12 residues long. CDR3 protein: CASSSRQGIQFF. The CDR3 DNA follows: TGTGCCAGCAGTTCACGACAGGGAATACAGTTCTTC.

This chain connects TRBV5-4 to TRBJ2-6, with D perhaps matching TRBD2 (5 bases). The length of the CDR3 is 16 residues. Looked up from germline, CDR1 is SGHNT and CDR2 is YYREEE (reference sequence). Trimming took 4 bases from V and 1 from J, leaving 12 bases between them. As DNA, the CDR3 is TGTGCCAGCAGCCACGGACGGGGATCTGGGGCCAACGTCCTGACTTTC. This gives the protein CASSHGRGSGANVLTF.

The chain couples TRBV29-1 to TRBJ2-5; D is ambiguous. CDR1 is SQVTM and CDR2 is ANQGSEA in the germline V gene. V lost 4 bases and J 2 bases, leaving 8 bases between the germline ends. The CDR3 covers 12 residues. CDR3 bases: TGCAGCGTTGTCTTACTACAAGAGACCCAGTACTTC. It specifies CSVVLLQETQYF.

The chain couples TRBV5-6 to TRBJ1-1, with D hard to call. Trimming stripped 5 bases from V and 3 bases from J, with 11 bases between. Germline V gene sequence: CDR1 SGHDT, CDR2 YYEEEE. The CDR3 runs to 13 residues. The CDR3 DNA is TGTGCCAGCAGACCTGGAACGTACACTGAAGCTTTCTTT. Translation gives CASRPGTYTEAFF. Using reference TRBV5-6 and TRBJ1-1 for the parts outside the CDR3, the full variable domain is DAGVTQSPTHLIKTRGQQVTLRCSPKSGHDTVSWYQQALGQGPQFIFQYYEEEERQRGNFPDRFSGHQFPNYSSELNVNALLLGDSALYLCASRPGTYTEAFFGQGTRLTVV.

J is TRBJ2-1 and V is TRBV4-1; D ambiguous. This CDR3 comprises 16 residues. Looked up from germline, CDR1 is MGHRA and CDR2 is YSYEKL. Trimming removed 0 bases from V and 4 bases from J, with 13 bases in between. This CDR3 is CASSQESGPPYNEQFF. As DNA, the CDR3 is TGCGCCAGCAGCCAAGAGTCAGGACCCCCTTACAATGAGCAGTTCTTC.

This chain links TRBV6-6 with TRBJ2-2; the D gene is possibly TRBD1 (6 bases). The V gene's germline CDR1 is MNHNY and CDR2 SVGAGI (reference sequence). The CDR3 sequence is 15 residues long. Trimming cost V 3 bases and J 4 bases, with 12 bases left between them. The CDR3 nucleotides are TGTGCCAGCAGTTATCAGGGGACGGGCACCGGGGAGCTGTTTTTT. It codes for CASSYQGTGTGELFF.

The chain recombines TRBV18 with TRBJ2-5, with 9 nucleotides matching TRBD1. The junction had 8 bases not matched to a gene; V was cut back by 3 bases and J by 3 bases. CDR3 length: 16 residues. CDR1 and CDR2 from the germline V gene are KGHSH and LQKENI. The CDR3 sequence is CASSPATGGLEETQYF. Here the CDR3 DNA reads TGTGCCAGCTCACCCGCGACAGGGGGTTTGGAAGAGACCCAGTACTTC. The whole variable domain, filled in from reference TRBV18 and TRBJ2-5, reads NAGVMQNPRHLVRRRGQEARLRCSPMKGHSHVYWYRQLPEEGLKFMVYLQKENIIDESGMPKERFSAEFPKEGPSILRIQQVVRGDSAAYFCASSPATGGLEETQYFGPGTRLLVL.

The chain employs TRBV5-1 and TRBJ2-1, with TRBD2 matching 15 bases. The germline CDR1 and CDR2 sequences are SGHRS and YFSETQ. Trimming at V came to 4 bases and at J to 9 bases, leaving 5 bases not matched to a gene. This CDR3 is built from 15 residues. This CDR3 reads CASSRTSGRAGEQFF. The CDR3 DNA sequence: TGCGCCAGCAGCAGGACTAGCGGGAGGGCCGGTGAGCAGTTCTTC.

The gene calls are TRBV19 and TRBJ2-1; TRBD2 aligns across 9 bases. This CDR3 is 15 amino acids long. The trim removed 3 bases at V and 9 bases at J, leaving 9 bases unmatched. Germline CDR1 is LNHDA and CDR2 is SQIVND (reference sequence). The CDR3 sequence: CASSMRVAGVTEQFF. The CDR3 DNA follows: TGTGCCAGTAGTATGAGGGTAGCGGGAGTGACTGAGCAGTTCTTC.

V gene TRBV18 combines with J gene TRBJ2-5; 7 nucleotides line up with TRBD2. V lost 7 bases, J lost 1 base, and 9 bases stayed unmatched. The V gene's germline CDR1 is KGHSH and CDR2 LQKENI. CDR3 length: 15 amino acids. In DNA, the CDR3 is TGTGCCAGCTTTCGCGGGGGAGCTACCCAAGAGACCCAGTACTTC. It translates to CASFRGGATQETQYF.

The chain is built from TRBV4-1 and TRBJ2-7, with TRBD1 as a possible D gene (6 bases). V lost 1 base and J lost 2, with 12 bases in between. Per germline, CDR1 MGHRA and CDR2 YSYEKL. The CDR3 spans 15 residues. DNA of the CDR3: TGCGCCAGCAGCCAAGTACACAGGGACCCCTACGAGCAGTACTTC. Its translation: CASSQVHRDPYEQYF.

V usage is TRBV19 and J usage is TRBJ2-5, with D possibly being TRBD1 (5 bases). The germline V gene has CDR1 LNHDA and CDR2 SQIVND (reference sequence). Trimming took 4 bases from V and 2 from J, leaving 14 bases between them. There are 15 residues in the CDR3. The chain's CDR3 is CASSTARQTQETQYF. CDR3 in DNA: TGTGCCAGTAGTACCGCACGACAGACTCAAGAGACCCAGTACTTC.

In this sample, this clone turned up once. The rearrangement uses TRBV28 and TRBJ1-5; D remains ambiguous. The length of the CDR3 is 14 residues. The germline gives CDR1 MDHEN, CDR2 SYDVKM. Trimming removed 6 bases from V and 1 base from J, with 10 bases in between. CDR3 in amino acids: CASSLAASNQPQHF. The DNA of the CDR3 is TGTGCCAGCAGCCTCGCAGCGAGCAATCAGCCCCAGCATTTT.

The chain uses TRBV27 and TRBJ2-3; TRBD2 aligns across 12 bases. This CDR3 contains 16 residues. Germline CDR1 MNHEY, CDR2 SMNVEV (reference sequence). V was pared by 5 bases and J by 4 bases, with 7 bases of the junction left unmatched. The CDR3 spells CASSPSSGRVPDTQYF. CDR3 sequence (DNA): TGTGCCAGCAGTCCGTCTAGCGGGAGGGTTCCAGATACGCAGTATTTT.

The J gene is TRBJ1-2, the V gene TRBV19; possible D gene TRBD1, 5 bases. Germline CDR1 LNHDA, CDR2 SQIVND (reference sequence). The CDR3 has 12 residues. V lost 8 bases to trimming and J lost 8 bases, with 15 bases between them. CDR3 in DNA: TGTGCCAGTCGGCAAGACAGAAGCGGCTACACCTTC. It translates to CASRQDRSGYTF. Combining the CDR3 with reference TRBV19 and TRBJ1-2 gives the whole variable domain DGGITQSPKYLFRKEGQNVTLSCEQNLNHDAMYWYRQDPGQGLRLIYYSQIVNDFQKGDIAEGYSVSREKKESFPLTVTSAQKNPTAFYLCASRQDRSGYTFGSGTRLTVV.

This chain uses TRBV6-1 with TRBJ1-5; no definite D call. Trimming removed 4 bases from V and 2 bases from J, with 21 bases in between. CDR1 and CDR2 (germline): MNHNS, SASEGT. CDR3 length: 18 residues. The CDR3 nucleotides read TGTGCCAGCAGTGTTTATCGAACGATAGATGTAGGCAATCAGCCCCAGCATTTT. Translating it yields CASSVYRTIDVGNQPQHF.

The DNA of the CDR3 is TGTGCCAGCACAGGGGGATTCTCTGGAAACACCATATATTTT. Its protein is CASTGGFSGNTIYF. The genes are TRBV9 and TRBJ1-3, with TRBD1 matching over 7 bases. This CDR3 region has 14 residues. Per germline, CDR1 SGDLS and CDR2 YYNGEE. Losses at the gene ends were 6 bases for V and 0 bases for J; bases not matched to a gene: 3.

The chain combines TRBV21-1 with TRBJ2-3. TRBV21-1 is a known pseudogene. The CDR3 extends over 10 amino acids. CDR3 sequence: CASSKDTQYF. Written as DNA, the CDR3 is TGTGCCAGCAGCAAAGATACGCAGTATTTT.

CDR3 in amino acids: CASSLSAGGPETQYF. The CDR3 nucleotides are TGTGCCAGCAGCTTGTCGGCAGGGGGCCCGGAGACCCAGTACTTC. This chain links TRBV7-3 with TRBJ2-5; 8 nucleotides line up with TRBD1. V shed 3 bases and J 5 bases; nucleotides not matched to a gene: 8. The germline V gene has CDR1 SGHTA and CDR2 FQGTGA. There are 15 residues in the CDR3.

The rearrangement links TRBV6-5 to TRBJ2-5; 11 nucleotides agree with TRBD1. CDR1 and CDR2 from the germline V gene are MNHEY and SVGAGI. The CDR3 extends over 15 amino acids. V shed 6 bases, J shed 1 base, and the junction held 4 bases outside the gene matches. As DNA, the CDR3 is TGTGCCAGCAGCCCCGGGACAGGGGGCCAAGAGACCCAGTACTTC. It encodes CASSPGTGGQETQYF.